This TCR beta chain was profiled in a study of Ad26.COV2.S vaccination and SARS-CoV-2 variants (dated by TCRdb to about 2021). Turning to the overall study: Vaccine-arm donors came from COV1001, a multicentre, randomized, double-blind, placebo-controlled phase I-IIa trial of Ad26.COV2.S in healthy adults. Ad26.COV2.S was administered intramuscularly at 5 x 10^10 or 1 x 10^11 viral particles, either as a single shot or as two shots given 56 days apart. TCRbeta repertoire sequencing served as the tool for gauging how specific and how broad the SARS-CoV-2-reactive T cell receptors were following Ad26.COV2.S vaccination. A total of around 32 samples were included in the TCR-sequenced set, comprising around 19 Ad26.COV2.S vaccine recipients, 5 placebo recipients and 8 SARS-CoV-2 convalescent individuals. Trial participants were randomized into five groups of five: low-dose or high-dose Ad26.COV2.S given once or twice, or placebo on both occasions. Investigators remained blinded to trial group allocation during experiments and outcome assessment. Points the paper makes about the study in general: The authors noted that the TCR breadth and depth analyses may have underestimated total T cell responses. After vaccination, spike-specific CD8+ and CD4+ T cell responses were reported to show substantial breadth. Higher spike-specific TCR breadth was observed in Ad26.COV2.S recipients than in placebo recipients (P = 0.0014). Vaccine and placebo recipients had similar non-spike TCR breadth, a finding consistent with the vaccine containing only spike. The study was not powered for comparison of responses between vaccine doses or regimens.

According to the study, the label for this sample's treatment or condition signals: around 19 received Ad26.COV2.S at low or high dose, single or two shots; 5 received placebo; per-sample allocation not given. For vaccine and placebo recipients, repertoires were sequenced using samples collected on day 63 after the first injection. Between 29 July and 7 August 2020, Cohort 1b enrolled 25 adults aged 18-55 years at one site in Boston, USA. Ad26.COV2.S was a replication-incompetent adenovirus type 26 vector that expressed a prefusion-stabilized SARS-CoV-2 spike protein derived from the original Wuhan strain. The immunoSEQ Assay was used to sequence TCRbeta CDR3 regions. After extraction, genomic DNA underwent amplification by bias-controlled multiplex PCR, followed by high-throughput sequencing. Per the authors' processing: To quantify the absolute abundance of every unique TCRbeta CDR3 region, sequences were collapsed and filtered. Usable DNA was measured by amplifying reference genes present in all nucleated cells, and TCRbeta template counts were normalized to that usable DNA to estimate T cell fraction. Repertoire TCRs were annotated as SARS-CoV-2-specific by exact matching of V gene, CDR3 amino acid sequence and J gene to a known reactive TCR set. The reference SARS-CoV-2 TCR set was obtained from MIRA and was filtered for enrichment in COVID-19-positive ImmuneCODE repertoires, whereby public or cross-reactive TCRs were removed. Using the MIRA antigens, annotated TCRs were further analysed by specific ORF or by position within an ORF. Breadth was defined as the number of annotated unique rearrangements divided by the total number of unique productive rearrangements, and depth was defined as the summed frequency of the annotated unique rearrangements. Two-sided Wilcoxon rank-sum tests were used to compare TCR breadth between groups. The table was pulled from immuneACCESS by TCRdb, which kept in-frame rearrangements only. Such tables lose some clones; where checked, under half of the loss comes from unresolved V genes, and the rest has no known cause. The V and J calls and clone size come from that table; D and trimming were worked out from the DNA. The sample data list 350,000 to 400,000 clones, and approximately 86% of these were observed just once. The ten largest clones capture 3% to 3.5% of the sample.

The germline V gene supplies CDR1 SGDLS and CDR2 YYNGEE. V loses 0 bases of germline sequence and J loses 2 bases, and the interval between the two ends is 12 bases. From cysteine to phenylalanine, the CDR3 is 15 amino acids long. Of all the DNA, just the CDR3 is kept, 45 bases in frame from base 1. As concerns this clone: The specificity of this receptor is unknown. Per-base qualities were not stored, and no clone one base away is much larger.

This TCR was recovered from a person between 18 and 59 years old who received the Ad26.COV2.S COVID-19 vaccine or a placebo. This material consisted of peripheral blood, taken in a trial of Ad26.COV2.S vaccine versus placebo. The chain couples TRBV9 to TRBJ2-7; TRBD1 is a weak D gene call, 5 bases matching. For the CDR3, the sequence is CASSVGGTGAYEQYF. The nucleotides are TGTGCCAGCAGCGTAGGGGGAACAGGCGCCTACGAGCAGTACTTC.